The TCR beta chain described here comes from a study of neurological immune-mediated disorders. Overall study findings and caveats: HTLV-1-associated myelopathy led in TCR clonal expansion, while multiple sclerosis ranked lowest, below healthy controls.

The authors produced cDNA by 5'RACE using 10-nucleotide random UMIs. TCRdb redid the calling of the 5' RACE reads with MiXCR, one entry per CDR3 protein. The sample consists of approximately 50,000 distinct CDR3 sequences, over 5.5% of them appearing once. This CDR3 contains 14 residues. V gave up 2 bases and J gave up 3 bases, with 7 bases separating them. The germline CDR1 and CDR2 sequences are SGHTA and FQGNSA. Sorted libraries were derived from about a million CD4+ or CD8+ T cells. This clonotype was picked up many times. What it binds is not known. The TCR sequence derives from a woman aged 18 to 35 with multiple sclerosis. Material: CD4+ T cells from blood. This chain uses TRBV7-2 with TRBJ2-2; the D is unclear. The CDR3 DNA follows: TGTGCCAGCAGCTTAATACTTCACACCGGGGAGCTGTTTTTT. This gives the protein CASSLILHTGELFF.